This TCR beta chain is drawn from a study of beta chain features in type 1 diabetes. Study information: Healthy donors and patients had similar age, gender and cell yields.

Study-level results: Shortening that was moderate but significant affected the TCRB CDR3s of Type 1 diabetes patients in all four CD4+ subsets. Type 1 diabetes patients showed fewer insertions and more deletions at VDJ junctions.

Every participating donor gave one draw, a heparinised blood sample averaging about 120 mL. The CDR3 sequence is 13 residues long. V shed 10 bases, J shed 6 bases, and the junction held 9 bases outside the gene matches. CDR1 is ENHRY and CDR2 is SYGVKD in the germline V gene. Expressed TCRB transcripts were sequenced because the entire RNA isolate underwent reverse transcription. Profiling relied on immunoSEQ multiplex PCR, and the TCRdb table lists in-frame clones only, not all of them. The sample has under 950,000 clones, roughly 16% seen once. Regarding this clone: What it binds is unknown.

The source is a woman aged 18 to 35 in good health. The V gene is TRBV10-3, the J gene TRBJ1-2; 9 nucleotides line up with TRBD1. The specimen sequenced was naive CD4+ T cells from blood. This CDR3 reads CATRQGEENGYTF. CDR3 coding DNA: TGTGCCACGCGACAGGGGGAGGAAAATGGCTACACCTTC.